These 17 T cell receptor beta chains were all obtained from the same sample, sequenced in a study of T cells in Graves' hyperthyroidism and ophthalmopathy. Template material for amplifying TCR beta CDR3 regions consisted of RNA transcripts. Using the HTBI primer set, a first-round RT-PCR was run on the TCR CDR3. Each CDR3 protein is one row after TCRdb ran MiXCR on the multiplex PCR reads. The sample includes about 480,000 distinct CDR3 sequences, roughly an eighth of them seen just once. What was sequenced was blood. These receptor sequences come from a woman under 30 with Graves' hyperthyroidism.

This clonotype occurred many times. This chain joins TRBV11-2 and TRBJ2-2; 10 nucleotides align to TRBD1. Per the germline V gene, CDR1 is SGHAT and CDR2 is FQNNGV. The CDR3 is made up of 16 amino acids. The V and J ends lost 1 base and 6 bases, in that order; junction bases with no gene match: 5. CDR3 in amino acids: CASSLAPGQGPGELFF. CDR3 sequence (DNA): TGTGCCAGCAGCTTAGCCCCGGGACAGGGGCCCGGGGAGCTGTTTTTT.

This clonotype occurred many times. This rearrangement joins TRBV10-3 to TRBJ1-2; D is undetermined. V dropped 1 base and J dropped 4 bases, with 16 bases sitting between them. This CDR3 spans 16 amino acids. Germline V gene lookup returns CDR1 ENHRY and CDR2 SYGVKD. CDR3 DNA: TGTGCCATCAGTGAGTTTAGCGGCCTGGATCGCTATGGCTACACCTTC. Protein product: CAISEFSGLDRYGYTF.

The CDR3 region has the DNA TGCAGTGCTACCCAGGGTCGAGTCCAGCCCCAGCATTTT. It encodes CSATQGRVQPQHF. The V and J genes are TRBV20-1 and TRBJ1-5; TRBD1 might be the D (5 bases). The CDR3 spans 13 residues. Germline V gene data show CDR1 as DFQATT and CDR2 as SNEGSKA (reference sequence). Trimming left V 4 bases short and J 7 bases short, with 14 bases between.

V is TRBV5-1 and J is TRBJ2-5; D may be TRBD1 or TRBD2 (5 bases each). The CDR3 has 15 amino acids. Looked up from germline, CDR1 is SGHRS and CDR2 is YFSETQ. V was cut by 1 base and J by 2 bases, with 12 bases left in between. The CDR3 here is CASSLSRGKQETQYF. The CDR3 region has the DNA TGCGCCAGCAGCTTGTCCCGGGGCAAACAAGAGACCCAGTACTTC.

Ten or more counts support this clonotype. The V gene is TRBV5-1, the J gene TRBJ1-1; a possible D gene is TRBD1 (5 bases). Per the germline V gene, CDR1 is SGHRS and CDR2 is YFSETQ. V was trimmed by 3 bases and J by 4 bases, leaving 13 bases between them. CDR3 length: 14 residues. CDR3 protein: CASSSPDGGTEAFF. The CDR3 nucleotides are TGCGCCAGCAGCTCGCCGGACGGGGGCACTGAAGCTTTCTTT.

This clonotype was found many times. The rearrangement links TRBV7-6 to TRBJ2-3; 12 positions agree with TRBD2. With V trimmed by 5 bases and J by 4 bases, 10 bases remained unmatched. The CDR3 is made up of 17 amino acids. Per germline, CDR1 SGHVS and CDR2 FNYEAQ. The CDR3, as DNA: TGTGCCAGCAGCCCGATCTCTAGCGGGAGGGTGGCAGATACGCAGTATTTT. Amino acid sequence: CASSPISSGRVADTQYF.

The V call is TRBV5-1, the J call TRBJ2-1; 7 bases match TRBD2. The germline V gene has CDR1 SGHRS and CDR2 YFSETQ. The CDR3 extends over 14 amino acids. Germline trimming cut 0 bases from V and 6 bases from J; bases unmatched to any gene: 3. The CDR3 loop reads CASSLGGTINEQFF. CDR3 in DNA: TGCGCCAGCAGCTTGGGAGGGACTATCAATGAGCAGTTCTTC.

This clonotype was found many times. The rearrangement joins TRBV27 to TRBJ1-1; 8 bases map to TRBD1. The V gene end was trimmed by 5 bases and the J gene end by 1 base; junction bases not matched to a gene: 6. Germline V lookup: CDR1 MNHEY, CDR2 SMNVEV (reference sequence). There are 15 residues in the CDR3. The CDR3: CASSHNRGRNTEAFF. The CDR3 coding sequence is TGTGCCAGCAGTCATAACAGGGGGAGGAACACTGAAGCTTTCTTT.

This clonotype was recorded many times. The chain uses TRBV3-1 and TRBJ2-7; D ambiguous. This CDR3 is built from 13 residues. Germline CDR1 LGHDT, CDR2 YNNKEL (reference sequence). V lost 0 bases and J 2 bases, leaving 5 bases between the germline ends. CDR3 in DNA: TGTGCCAGCAGCCAAGATCGAGCCTACGAGCAGTACTTC. Translation gives CASSQDRAYEQYF.

This clonotype was observed many times. This chain connects TRBV5-1 to TRBJ2-1; D gene unclear. This CDR3 is 14 amino acids long. CDR1 is SGHRS, CDR2 YFSETQ, per germline. V lost 2 bases and J lost 8, with 14 bases in between. The CDR3 bases are TGCGCCAGCAGCTTCAGCGACGGTTCGGATGAGCAGTTCTTC. Its protein product is CASSFSDGSDEQFF.

V is TRBV7-3 and J is TRBJ2-3; D possibly corresponds to TRBD1 (7 bases). The CDR3 contains 15 residues. V lost 4 bases, J lost 0 bases, and 11 bases lay in between. Per the germline V gene, CDR1 is SGHTA and CDR2 is FQGTGA. The CDR3 DNA is TGTGCCAGCAGCTCGACAGGGACTAGCACAGATACGCAGTATTTT. Protein product: CASSSTGTSTDTQYF.

This clonotype was found a few times. J is TRBJ2-4 and V is TRBV20-1; TRBD2 aligns across 8 bases. CDR3 length: 18 residues. Trimming took 0 bases from V and 0 from J; bases not matched to a gene: 10. The V gene's germline CDR1 is DFQATT and CDR2 SNEGSKA (reference sequence). This CDR3 reads CSARDLGLAGLAKNIQYF. The CDR3 DNA reads TGCAGTGCTAGAGACCTGGGGCTAGCGGGCTTAGCCAAAAACATTCAGTACTTC.

The V gene is TRBV9, the J gene TRBJ2-7; TRBD1 aligns across 7 bases. Germline lookup yields CDR1 SGDLS and CDR2 YYNGEE. This CDR3 spans 14 amino acids. Losses at the gene ends were 3 bases for V and 2 bases for J; bases not matched to a gene: 5. CDR3 residues: CASSDRQGAYEQYF. The CDR3 DNA follows: TGTGCCAGCAGCGACAGACAGGGAGCCTACGAGCAGTACTTC.

This clonotype appeared a few times. A read error is possible here, since a much larger clone lies one base away. This sequence joins TRBV27 and TRBJ1-1, with D tentatively TRBD1 (6 bases). The germline CDR1 and CDR2 sequences are MNHEY and SMNVEV (reference sequence). CDR3 size: 15 residues. CDR3 loop: CACRFWDTSYTEAFF. CDR3 DNA: TGTGCCTGCAGATTCTGGGACACCTCATACACTGAAGCTTTCTTT.

The V call is TRBV5-6, the J call TRBJ1-4, with 8 bases that match TRBD1. J gave up 7 bases and V 4 bases, and 12 bases lay outside the gene matches. The germline gives CDR1 SGHDT, CDR2 YYEEEE. The CDR3 contains 16 residues. The CDR3: CASSPARQGRSEKLFF. The CDR3 coding sequence is TGTGCCAGCAGCCCCGCCCGACAGGGGCGGAGTGAAAAACTGTTTTTT.

This clonotype has a count of ten or more. The V gene is TRBV3-1, the J gene TRBJ2-5; D gene unclear. The CDR3 contains 14 residues. Trimming took 0 bases from V and 4 from J, leaving 9 bases between them. Germline V lookup: CDR1 LGHDT, CDR2 YNNKEL (reference sequence). The CDR3 coding sequence is TGTGCCAGCAGCCAAGAGAACAGAAGAGAGACCCAGTACTTC. Protein product: CASSQENRRETQYF.

The genes are TRBV6-5 and TRBJ2-2; possible D gene TRBD2, 6 bases. This CDR3 contains 17 residues. Germline CDR1 MNHEY, CDR2 SVGAGI. With 3 bases removed from V and 4 bases from J, the gap between germline ends came to 18 bases. In nucleotides, the CDR3 is TGTGCCAGCAGTTATAAATTATCTAGCGTCGGCACCGGGGAGCTGTTTTTT. Its translation: CASSYKLSSVGTGELFF.